Given below is one TCR beta chain in context. This CDR3 is 14 amino acids long. V dropped 4 bases and J dropped 3 bases, with 9 bases sitting between them. Germline CDR1 is SNHLY and CDR2 is FYNNEI. These data belong to a study of Tregs in tolerant kidney transplant recipients. The table came from immunoSEQ multiplex PCR; TCRdb's copy has only in-frame clones and leaves some out. This table holds about 110,000 clones, nearly 90% found once. The TCR comes from a human donor who received a combined kidney and bone marrow transplant. The V and J genes are TRBV2 and TRBJ1-4; a weak D match, TRBD1 (5 bases). Material: CD4+ T cells from blood, obtained before the transplant. The CDR3 region has the DNA TGTGCCAGCAGTGGCGGGACCTCTAATGAAAAACTGTTTTTT. This codes for CASSGGTSNEKLFF.